This T cell receptor (beta chain) stems from a study of cytomegalovirus exposure and HLA in healthy donors. Study observations and caveats: An analysis done earlier found most TCR beta V segments productive about 87% or about 30% of the time.

This CDR3 is 13 amino acids long. Germline assignment: CDR1 SGHDN and CDR2 FVKESK. The V and J ends lost 4 bases and 4 bases respectively, with 10 bases between them. PCR employed 60 Vbeta and 13 Jbeta primers. The table came from immunoSEQ multiplex PCR; TCRdb's copy has only in-frame clones and leaves some out. This table has about 160,000 clones, under 85% appearing once. Comments on this clone: Its specificity is not known.

The chain is built from TRBV14 and TRBJ1-2; D perhaps matches TRBD1 (6 bases). Sequenced sample: PBMCs. The sequence came from a woman aged 25 to 39 in good health and CMV-seronegative. CDR3 loop: CASSRVDSYGYTF. The CDR3 bases are TGTGCCAGCAGCCGAGTGGACAGCTATGGCTACACCTTC. Complete variable domain (other parts from reference TRBV14 and TRBJ1-2): EAGVTQFPSHSVIEKGQTVTLRCDPISGHDNLYWYRRVMGKEIKFLLHFVKESKQDESGMPNNRFLAERTGGTYSTLKVQPAELEDSGVYFCASSRVDSYGYTFGSGTRLTVV.